Below, one TCR beta chain is given with its context. The cohort comprised adults aged 18 to 89 years residing in 24 US areas. Clinical histories supplied by participants themselves formed the basis of cohort assignment. This sample was included in a study of blood T cell repertoires in COVID-19. In the study overall: Whether acute or convalescent, the COVID-19 samples came from the United States, Italy and Spain.

Profiled with immunoSEQ multiplex PCR; TCRdb holds only in-frame clones, not every one. The table lists hundreds of thousands of clones, more than 75% of them singletons. The V gene lost 8 bases and the J gene lost 4 bases, with 8 bases spanning the gap. From germline, CDR1 is LNHNV and CDR2 YYDKDF (reference sequence). The CDR3 is made up of 11 amino acids. The sequence was collected from a man aged 25-45 years who had recovered from COVID-19. The genes are TRBV15 and TRBJ1-1; D uncertain. Input material: PBMCs or T cells enriched from blood (not recorded which). The CDR3 reads CATGFGTEAFF. The CDR3 DNA reads TGTGCCACCGGCTTTGGCACTGAAGCTTTCTTT.